A single TCR beta chain is shown here with its context. Followed over time, Seattle patients had been enrolled while infection was active. TCRdb keeps only in-frame clones here, not all; method: immunoSEQ multiplex PCR. Of tens of thousands of clones in the sample, 90% were seen once. This sample is part of a study of blood T cell repertoires in COVID-19. Study-level background: Sources were T cells, B-cell-depleted T cells, or PBMCs; the material itself was cDNA or gDNA.

The sequenced material came from peripheral blood. The TCR comes from a man in his fifties or sixties with COVID-19, enrolled during active disease.

The CDR3 DNA reads TGCGCCAGCAGCTTGGGAGTACAGGGGAATCGCGAGCAGTACTTC. Amino acids: CASSLGVQGNREQYF. The chain uses TRBV5-1 and TRBJ2-7; 7 nucleotides match TRBD1. The CDR3 is 15 residues long. With 0 bases clipped from V and 6 bases from J, the junction kept 9 bases outside the gene matches. Germline assignment: CDR1 SGHRS and CDR2 YFSETQ.